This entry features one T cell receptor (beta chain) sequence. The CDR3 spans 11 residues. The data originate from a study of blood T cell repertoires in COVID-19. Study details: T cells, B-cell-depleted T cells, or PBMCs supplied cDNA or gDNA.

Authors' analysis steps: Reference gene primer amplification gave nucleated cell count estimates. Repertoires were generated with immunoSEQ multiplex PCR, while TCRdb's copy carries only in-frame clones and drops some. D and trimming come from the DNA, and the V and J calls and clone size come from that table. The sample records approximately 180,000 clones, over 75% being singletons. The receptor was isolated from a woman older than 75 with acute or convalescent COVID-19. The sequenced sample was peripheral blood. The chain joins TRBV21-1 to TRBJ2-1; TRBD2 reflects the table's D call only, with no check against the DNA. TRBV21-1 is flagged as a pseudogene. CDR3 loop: CSTSVDDEQFF. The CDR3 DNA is TGCTCAACTAGCGTCGACGATGAGCAGTTCTTC.